One T cell receptor beta chain is described in this entry. This sample is part of a study of T cells expressing NK-cell markers. Looked up from germline, CDR1 is SGHRS and CDR2 is YFSETQ. The CDR3 spans 15 residues. TCRdb reprocessed the 5' RACE reads and reports one entry per CDR3 protein, with no DNA. Here the sample table reports about 160,000 distinct CDR3 sequences. This receptor was identified in a man aged 18-69 years in good health. The chain has TRBV5-1 and TRBJ2-7; TCRdb's D call of TRBD1 is untestable without DNA. The sequencing input was blood T cells: a sorted CD56 or NKG2C T cell subset, CD4+ or CD8+ T cells, or bulk PBMC T cells (not recorded which). CDR3 residues: CASSQSGTGTYEQYF.